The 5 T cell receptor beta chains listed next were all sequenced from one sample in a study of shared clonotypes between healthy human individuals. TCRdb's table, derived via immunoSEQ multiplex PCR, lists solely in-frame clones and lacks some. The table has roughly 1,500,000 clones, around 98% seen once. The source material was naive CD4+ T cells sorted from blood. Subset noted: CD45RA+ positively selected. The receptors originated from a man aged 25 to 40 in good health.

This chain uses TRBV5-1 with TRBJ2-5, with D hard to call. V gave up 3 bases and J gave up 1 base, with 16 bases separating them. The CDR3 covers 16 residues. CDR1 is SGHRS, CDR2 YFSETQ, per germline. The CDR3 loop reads CASSYMAVTGQETQYF. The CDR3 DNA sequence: TGCGCCAGCAGCTACATGGCGGTGACGGGCCAAGAGACCCAGTACTTC.

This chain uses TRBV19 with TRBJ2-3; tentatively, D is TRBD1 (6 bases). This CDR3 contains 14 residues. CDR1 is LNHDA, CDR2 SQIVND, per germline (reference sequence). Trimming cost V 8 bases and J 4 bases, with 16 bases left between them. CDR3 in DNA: TGTGCCAGTGGCTCAGGGGTACTGGCAGATACGCAGTATTTT. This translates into CASGSGVLADTQYF.

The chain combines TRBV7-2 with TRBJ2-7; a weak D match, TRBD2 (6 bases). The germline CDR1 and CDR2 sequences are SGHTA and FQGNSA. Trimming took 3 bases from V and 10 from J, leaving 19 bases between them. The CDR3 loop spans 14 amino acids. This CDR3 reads CASSFDRDSRSQYF. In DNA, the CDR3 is TGTGCCAGCAGCTTCGACCGGGACTCACGAAGTCAGTACTTC.

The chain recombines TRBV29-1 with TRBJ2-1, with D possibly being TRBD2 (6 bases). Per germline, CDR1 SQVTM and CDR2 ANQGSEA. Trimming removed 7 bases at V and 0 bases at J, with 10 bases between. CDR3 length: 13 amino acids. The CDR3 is CSAGTFSYNEQFF. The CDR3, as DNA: TGCAGCGCTGGGACTTTCTCCTACAATGAGCAGTTCTTC.

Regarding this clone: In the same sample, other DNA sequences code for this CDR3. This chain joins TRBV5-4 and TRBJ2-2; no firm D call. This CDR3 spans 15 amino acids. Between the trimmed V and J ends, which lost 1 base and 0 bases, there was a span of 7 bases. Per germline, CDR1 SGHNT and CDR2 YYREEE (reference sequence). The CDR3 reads CASSLWGSNTGELFF. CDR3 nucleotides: TGTGCCAGCAGCTTGTGGGGTTCGAACACCGGGGAGCTGTTTTTT.